This T cell receptor (beta chain) was captured by sequencing in a study of blood T cell repertoires in COVID-19. Original analysis: Nucleated cell counts were estimated from reference gene primer amplification. TCRdb's copy holds only in-frame clones and misses some; the assay was immunoSEQ multiplex PCR. Clone size and the V and J calls come from that table; the DNA yielded D and trimming. The sample contains 200,000 to 250,000 clones, 75% to 90% of which appear only once. Sequencing was done on a sample of peripheral blood. The clonotype originates from a man aged 60 to 75 who had recovered from COVID-19.

This CDR3 reads CASSSDRVKNIQYF. DNA for the CDR3: TGTGCCAGCAGCTCGGACAGAGTCAAAAACATTCAGTACTTC. The chain is built from TRBV7-2 and TRBJ2-4; possible D gene TRBD1, 6 bases. CDR1 is SGHTA and CDR2 is FQGNSA in the germline V gene. Trimming removed 4 bases from V and 3 bases from J, with 10 bases in between. The CDR3 covers 14 residues.